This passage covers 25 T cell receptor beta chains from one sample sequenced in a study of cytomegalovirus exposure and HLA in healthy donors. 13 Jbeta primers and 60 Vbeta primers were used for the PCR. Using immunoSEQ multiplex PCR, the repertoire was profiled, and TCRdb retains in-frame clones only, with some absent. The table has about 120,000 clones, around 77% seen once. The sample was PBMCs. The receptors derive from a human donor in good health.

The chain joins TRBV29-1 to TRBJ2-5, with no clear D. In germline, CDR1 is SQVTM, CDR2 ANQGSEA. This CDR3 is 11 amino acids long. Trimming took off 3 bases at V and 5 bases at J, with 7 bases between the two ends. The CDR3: CSVEQRETQYF. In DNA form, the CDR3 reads TGCAGCGTTGAGCAGAGGGAGACCCAGTACTTC.

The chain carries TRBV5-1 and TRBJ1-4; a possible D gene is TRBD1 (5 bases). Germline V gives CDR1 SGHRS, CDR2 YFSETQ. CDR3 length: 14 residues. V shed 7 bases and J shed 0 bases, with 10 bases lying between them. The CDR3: CASRGTTTNEKLFF. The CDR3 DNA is TGCGCCAGCCGCGGGACCACAACTAATGAAAAACTGTTTTTT.

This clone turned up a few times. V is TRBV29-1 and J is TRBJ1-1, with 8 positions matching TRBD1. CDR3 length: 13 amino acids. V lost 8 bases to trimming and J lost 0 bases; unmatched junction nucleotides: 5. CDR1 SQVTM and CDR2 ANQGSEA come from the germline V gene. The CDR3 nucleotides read TGCAGCATGTACAGGGGGGTGAACACTGAAGCTTTCTTT. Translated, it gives CSMYRGVNTEAFF.

CDR3 region: CASSLGQGSSYNSPLHF. The CDR3 DNA sequence: TGTGCCAGCAGCTTGGGACAGGGGAGCTCCTATAATTCACCCCTCCACTTT. The J gene is TRBJ1-6, the V gene TRBV5-4; 8 bases line up with TRBD1. CDR1 is SGHNT, CDR2 YYREEE, per germline (reference sequence). The CDR3 has 17 residues. J gave up 0 bases and V 0 bases, and 2 bases lay outside the gene matches.

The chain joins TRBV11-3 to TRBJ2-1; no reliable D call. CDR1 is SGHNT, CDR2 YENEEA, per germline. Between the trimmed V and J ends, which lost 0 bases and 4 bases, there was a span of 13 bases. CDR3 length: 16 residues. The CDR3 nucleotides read TGTGCCAGCAGCTTAGATTCCTCACTAACTTACAATGAGCAGTTCTTC. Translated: CASSLDSSLTYNEQFF. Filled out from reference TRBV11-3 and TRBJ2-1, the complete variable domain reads EAGVVQSPRYKIIEKKQPVAFWCNPISGHNTLYWYLQNLGQGPELLIRYENEEAVDDSQLPKDRFSAERLKGVDSTLKIQPAELGDSAVYLCASSLDSSLTYNEQFFGPGTRLTVL.

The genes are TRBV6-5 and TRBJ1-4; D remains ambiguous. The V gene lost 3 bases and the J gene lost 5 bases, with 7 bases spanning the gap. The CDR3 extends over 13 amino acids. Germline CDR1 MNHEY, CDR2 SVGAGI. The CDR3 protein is CASSYTVNEKLFF. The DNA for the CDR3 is TGTGCCAGCAGTTATACAGTCAATGAAAAACTGTTTTTT.

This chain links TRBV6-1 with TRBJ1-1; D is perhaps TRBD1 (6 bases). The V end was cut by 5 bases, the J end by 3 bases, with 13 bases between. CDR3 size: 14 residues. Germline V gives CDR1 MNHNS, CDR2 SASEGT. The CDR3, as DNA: TGTGCCAGCAGTTCCACCCAGGGGTACACTGAAGCTTTCTTT. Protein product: CASSSTQGYTEAFF.

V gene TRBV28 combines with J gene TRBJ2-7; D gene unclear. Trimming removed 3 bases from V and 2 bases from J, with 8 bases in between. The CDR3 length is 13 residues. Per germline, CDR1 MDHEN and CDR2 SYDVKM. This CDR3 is CASSFYETYEQYF. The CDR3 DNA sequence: TGTGCCAGCAGTTTCTACGAGACCTACGAGCAGTACTTC.

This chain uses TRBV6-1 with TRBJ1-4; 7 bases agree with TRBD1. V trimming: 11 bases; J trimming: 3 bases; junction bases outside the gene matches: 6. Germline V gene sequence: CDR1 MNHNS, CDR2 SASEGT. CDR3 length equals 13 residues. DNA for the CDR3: TGTGCCGCTAAGGGGGCAGCTAATGAAAAACTGTTTTTT. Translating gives CAAKGAANEKLFF.

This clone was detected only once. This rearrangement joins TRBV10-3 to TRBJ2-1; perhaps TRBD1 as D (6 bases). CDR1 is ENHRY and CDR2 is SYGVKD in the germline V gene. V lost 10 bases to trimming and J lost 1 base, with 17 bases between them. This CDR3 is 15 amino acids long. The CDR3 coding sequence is TGTGCCACCGGGGAACCAAGGGGGTCCTACAATGAGCAGTTCTTC. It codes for CATGEPRGSYNEQFF.

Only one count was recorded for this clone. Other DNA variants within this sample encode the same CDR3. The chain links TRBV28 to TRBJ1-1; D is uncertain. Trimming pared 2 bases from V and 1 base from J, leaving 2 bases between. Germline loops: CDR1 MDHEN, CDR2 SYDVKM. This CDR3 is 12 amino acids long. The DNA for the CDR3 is TGTGCCAGCAGTTTACAGAACACTGAAGCTTTCTTT. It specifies CASSLQNTEAFF.

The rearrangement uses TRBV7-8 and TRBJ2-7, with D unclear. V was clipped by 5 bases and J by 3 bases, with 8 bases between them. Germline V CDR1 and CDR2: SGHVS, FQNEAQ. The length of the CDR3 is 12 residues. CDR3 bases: TGTGCCAGCAGCCGGCGCGGCTACGAGCAGTACTTC. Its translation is CASSRRGYEQYF.

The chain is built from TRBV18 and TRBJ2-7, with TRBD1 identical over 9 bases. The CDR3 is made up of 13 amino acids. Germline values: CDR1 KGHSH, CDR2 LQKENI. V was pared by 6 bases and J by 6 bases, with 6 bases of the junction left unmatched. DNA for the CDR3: TGTGCCAGCTCTTCAACAGGGGGCTCCGAGCAGTACTTC. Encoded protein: CASSSTGGSEQYF.

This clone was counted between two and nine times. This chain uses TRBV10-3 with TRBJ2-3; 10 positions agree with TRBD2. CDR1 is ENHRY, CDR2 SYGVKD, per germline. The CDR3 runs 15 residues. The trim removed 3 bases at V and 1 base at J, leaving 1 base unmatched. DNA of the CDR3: TGTGCCATCAGTGAAGGGACTAGCGGCACAGATACGCAGTATTTT. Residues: CAISEGTSGTDTQYF.

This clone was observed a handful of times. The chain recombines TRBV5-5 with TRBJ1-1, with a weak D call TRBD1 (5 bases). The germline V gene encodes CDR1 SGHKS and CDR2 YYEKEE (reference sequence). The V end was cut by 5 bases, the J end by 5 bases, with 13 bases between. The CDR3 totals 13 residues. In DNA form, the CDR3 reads TGTGCCAGCAGGCCGGGTGGGGGGACTGAAGCTTTCTTT. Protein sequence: CASRPGGGTEAFF.

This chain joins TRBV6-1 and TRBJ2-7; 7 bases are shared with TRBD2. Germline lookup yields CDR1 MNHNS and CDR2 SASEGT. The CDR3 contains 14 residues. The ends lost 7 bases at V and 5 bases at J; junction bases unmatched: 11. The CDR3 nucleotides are TGTGCCAGCATGGGGGGGGGACCTTCCAACGAGCAGTACTTC. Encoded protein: CASMGGGPSNEQYF.

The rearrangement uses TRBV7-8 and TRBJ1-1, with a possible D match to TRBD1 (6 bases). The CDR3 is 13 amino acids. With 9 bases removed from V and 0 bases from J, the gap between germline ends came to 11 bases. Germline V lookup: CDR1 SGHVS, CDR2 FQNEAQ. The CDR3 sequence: CASLQGMNTEAFF. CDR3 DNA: TGTGCCAGTCTACAGGGTATGAACACTGAAGCTTTCTTT.

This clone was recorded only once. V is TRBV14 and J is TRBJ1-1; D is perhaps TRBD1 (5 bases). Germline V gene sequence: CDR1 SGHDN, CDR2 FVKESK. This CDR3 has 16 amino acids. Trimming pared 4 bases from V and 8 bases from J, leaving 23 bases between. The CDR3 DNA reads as TGTGCCAGCAGCCCTTCTCGCGGGGGAGGCGCGGGCGAAGCTTTCTTT. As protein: CASSPSRGGGAGEAFF. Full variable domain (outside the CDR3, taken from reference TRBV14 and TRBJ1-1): EAGVTQFPSHSVIEKGQTVTLRCDPISGHDNLYWYRRVMGKEIKFLLHFVKESKQDESGMPNNRFLAERTGGTYSTLKVQPAELEDSGVYFCASSPSRGGGAGEAFFGQGTRLTVV.

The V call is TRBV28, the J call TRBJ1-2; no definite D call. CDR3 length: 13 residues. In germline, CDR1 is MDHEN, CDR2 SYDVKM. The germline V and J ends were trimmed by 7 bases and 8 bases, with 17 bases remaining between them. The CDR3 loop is CASTSSLAGGYTF. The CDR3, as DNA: TGTGCCAGCACCTCCTCCCTGGCGGGGGGCTACACCTTC.

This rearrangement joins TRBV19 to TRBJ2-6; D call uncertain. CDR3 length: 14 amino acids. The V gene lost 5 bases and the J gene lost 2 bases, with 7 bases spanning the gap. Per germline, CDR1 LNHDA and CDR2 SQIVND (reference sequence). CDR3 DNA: TGTGCCAGTAGTCCCAACACTGGGGCCAACGTCCTGACTTTC. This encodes CASSPNTGANVLTF. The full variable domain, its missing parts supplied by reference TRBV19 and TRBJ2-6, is DGGITQSPKYLFRKEGQNVTLSCEQNLNHDAMYWYRQDPGQGLRLIYYSQIVNDFQKGDIAEGYSVSREKKESFPLTVTSAQKNPTAFYLCASSPNTGANVLTFGAGSRLTVL.

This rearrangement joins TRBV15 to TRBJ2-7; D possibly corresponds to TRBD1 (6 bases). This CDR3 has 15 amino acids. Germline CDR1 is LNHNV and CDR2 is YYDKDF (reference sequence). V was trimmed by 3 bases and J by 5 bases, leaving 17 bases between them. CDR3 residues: CATSRGPLTGNEQYF. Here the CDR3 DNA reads TGTGCCACCAGCAGGGGGCCCCTCACAGGGAACGAGCAGTACTTC. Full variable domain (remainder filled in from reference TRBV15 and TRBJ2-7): DAMVIQNPRYQVTQFGKPVTLSCSQTLNHNVMYWYQQKSSQAPKLLFHYYDKDFNNEADTPDNFQSRRPNTSFCFLDIRSPGLGDTAMYLCATSRGPLTGNEQYFGPGTRLTVT.

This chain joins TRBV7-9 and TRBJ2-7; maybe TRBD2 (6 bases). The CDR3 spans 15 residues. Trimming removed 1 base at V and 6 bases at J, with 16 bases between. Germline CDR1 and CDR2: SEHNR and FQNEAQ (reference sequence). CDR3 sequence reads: CASSLVGRWGLEQYF. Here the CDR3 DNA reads TGTGCCAGCAGCTTAGTAGGGAGGTGGGGCCTCGAGCAGTACTTC.

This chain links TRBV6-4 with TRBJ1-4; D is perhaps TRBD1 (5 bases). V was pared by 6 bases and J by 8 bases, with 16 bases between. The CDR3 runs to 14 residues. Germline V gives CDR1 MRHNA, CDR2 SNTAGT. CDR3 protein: CASSPGGSYEKLFF. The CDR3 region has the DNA TGTGCCAGCAGCCCCGGGGGGAGTTACGAAAAACTGTTTTTT.

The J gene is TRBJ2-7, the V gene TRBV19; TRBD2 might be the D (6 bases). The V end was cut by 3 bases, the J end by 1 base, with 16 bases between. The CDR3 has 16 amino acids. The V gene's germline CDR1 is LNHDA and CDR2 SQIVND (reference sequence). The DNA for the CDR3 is TGTGCCAGTAGTATCCGGGAGAGAAGGGAATCCTACGAGCAGTACTTC. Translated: CASSIRERRESYEQYF. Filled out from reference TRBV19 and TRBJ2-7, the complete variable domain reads DGGITQSPKYLFRKEGQNVTLSCEQNLNHDAMYWYRQDPGQGLRLIYYSQIVNDFQKGDIAEGYSVSREKKESFPLTVTSAQKNPTAFYLCASSIRERRESYEQYFGPGTRLTVT.

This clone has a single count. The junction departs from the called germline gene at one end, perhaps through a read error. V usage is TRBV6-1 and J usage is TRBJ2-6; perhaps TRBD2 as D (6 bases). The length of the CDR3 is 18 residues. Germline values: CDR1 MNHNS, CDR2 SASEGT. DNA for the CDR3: TGTGCCAGCAGTGAAGCGCTAGGTGCGGGAACTGGGGCCAACGGCCTGACTTTC. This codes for CASSEALGAGTGANGLTF.